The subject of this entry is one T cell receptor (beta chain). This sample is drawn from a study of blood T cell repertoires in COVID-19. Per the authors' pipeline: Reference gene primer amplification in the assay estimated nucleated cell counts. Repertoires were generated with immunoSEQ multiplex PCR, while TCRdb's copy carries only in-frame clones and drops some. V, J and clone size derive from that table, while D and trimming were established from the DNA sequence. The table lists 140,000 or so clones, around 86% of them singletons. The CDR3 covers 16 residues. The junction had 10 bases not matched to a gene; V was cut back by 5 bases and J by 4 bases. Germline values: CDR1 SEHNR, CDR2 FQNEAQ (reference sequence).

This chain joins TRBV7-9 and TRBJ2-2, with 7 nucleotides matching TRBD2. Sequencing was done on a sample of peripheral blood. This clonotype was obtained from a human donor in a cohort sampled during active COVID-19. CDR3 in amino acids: CASSPRSSGTTGELFF. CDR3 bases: TGTGCCAGCAGCCCGAGGTCCAGCGGGACCACCGGGGAGCTGTTTTTT.